This entry concerns a single T cell receptor (beta chain). This clonotype has only a few counts. Its recognized antigen is unknown. No base quality information exists; no much larger clone differs at one position. Ophthalmopathy patients had moderately to severely active disease, Clinical Activity Score of at least 3, NOSPECS grade of at least 4, and disease duration under 3 months. Patients with other autoimmune diseases, uncontrolled infections, pregnancy or lactation were excluded. Diagnosis was based on clinical symptoms, serum thyroxine, TRAb, thyroid ultrasound and orbital computed tomography. Ficoll-Paque density gradient centrifugation was used to isolate PBMCs from around 9.1 ml of fresh peripheral blood. Trizol reagent was used to extract the total RNA, and its quality was then checked on an Agilent 2100 Bioanalyzer. For repertoire sequencing, TCR beta CDR3 regions were amplified from RNA transcripts. A first-round RT-PCR used HTBI primers with the Qiagen OneStep RT-PCR kit, followed by a second-round multiplex PCR, size selection and purification. Sequencing of the libraries was carried out on an Illumina HiSeq2000 in paired-end mode with 100 bp reads. The paper's data handling went like this. SOAPnuke was used to process the reads, throwing out any read that had adapters, had uncalled bases, had a mean Phred below 15, or lacked an exact constant-primer or identifier match. COPE v1.2.5 was used to merge the high-quality paired reads. Unique nucleotide sequences were defined as clonotypes and aligned to IMGT TRB V, D and J references using MiTCR v1.1. The analysis was limited to V-J combinations with a frequency above 0.0001, which together covered approximately 99% of repertoires. A TCR clonal expansion and chaos score per V-J combination was defined as the ratio of F50 clonal expansion to chaos observed in the TCRdist matrix. Welch's t-statistics and random forest were used to reduce the features to about twelve V-J combinations, which were then used as input to a naive Bayes classifier. Thyroid-blood repertoire similarity was quantified with the Morisita-Horn index. In TCRdb, the public reads were trimmed at Q25 with fastp and aligned with MiXCR, with productive beta chains retained. Entries are consolidated by CDR3 protein sequence, retaining the most common genes and DNA. These V and J calls derive from TCRdb rather than the authors' analysis. The sample data list around 600,000 distinct CDR3 sequences, and 35% to 45% of these were observed just once. The ten largest account for 3% to 3.5% of the sample.

This entry comes from a study of Graves' ophthalmopathy and Graves' hyperthyroidism (dated 2018 in TCRdb). In terms of the full investigation: Peripheral blood was collected before any treatment was given, at the time of initial diagnosis. The study used signatures of the TCR beta repertoire to tell Graves' ophthalmopathy apart from Graves' hyperthyroidism and to predict which patients would progress to ophthalmopathy. In total, approximately 140 blood samples were TCR-sequenced: 43 ophthalmopathy, some 75 hyperthyroidism and roughly 17 hyperthyroidism-to-ophthalmopathy patients. A discovery set of 95 to 100 patients (43 ophthalmopathy, under 65 stable hyperthyroidism) was enrolled to explore V-J signatures distinguishing ophthalmopathy from hyperthyroidism. An independent validation cohort comprised some 19 hyperthyroidism patients and roughly 15 patients who later progressed from hyperthyroidism to ophthalmopathy. In more than five hyperthyroidism patients, the T-cell repertoires found in thyroid tissue were compared with those found in blood. After sampling, hyperthyroidism patients received methimazole starting at 30 mg daily, and ophthalmopathy patients received high-dose intravenous methylprednisolone. Study-wide findings and limitations: Ophthalmopathy was separated from stable hyperthyroidism by the 13-signature model with around 88% sensitivity and roughly 83% specificity in cross-validation and with 80%/75% in the test set. Sample size was not statistically predetermined, and group allocation was not concealed from the investigators. Among expanded thyroid clonotypes with frequency above 0.001, most also showed up in blood, which suggests that blood repertoires may reflect the thyroid immune response. In validation, the model predicted ophthalmopathy progression with more than 55% sensitivity and roughly 72% specificity; some 13 predicted patients were CT-confirmed with GO in a median of 6.5 months.

The sequence came from an adult man with Graves' ophthalmopathy. Sequenced sample: peripheral blood.

The base sequence is TGTGCCAGCCCCCGATTTAGGGCAGGCGGAAACACCATATATTTT. Translated, it gives CASPRFRAGGNTIYF. The rearrangement joined TRBV5-8 to TRBJ1-3; the D gene assignment is ambiguous. The CDR3 sequence holds 15 residues, the cysteine and phenylalanine included. Only the CDR3 DNA stays, 45 bases, in frame from base 1. Trimming takes 7 bases from V and 4 bases from J, and the germline ends sit 18 bases apart. From the germline V gene, CDR1 is SGHTS and CDR2 is YDEGEE.